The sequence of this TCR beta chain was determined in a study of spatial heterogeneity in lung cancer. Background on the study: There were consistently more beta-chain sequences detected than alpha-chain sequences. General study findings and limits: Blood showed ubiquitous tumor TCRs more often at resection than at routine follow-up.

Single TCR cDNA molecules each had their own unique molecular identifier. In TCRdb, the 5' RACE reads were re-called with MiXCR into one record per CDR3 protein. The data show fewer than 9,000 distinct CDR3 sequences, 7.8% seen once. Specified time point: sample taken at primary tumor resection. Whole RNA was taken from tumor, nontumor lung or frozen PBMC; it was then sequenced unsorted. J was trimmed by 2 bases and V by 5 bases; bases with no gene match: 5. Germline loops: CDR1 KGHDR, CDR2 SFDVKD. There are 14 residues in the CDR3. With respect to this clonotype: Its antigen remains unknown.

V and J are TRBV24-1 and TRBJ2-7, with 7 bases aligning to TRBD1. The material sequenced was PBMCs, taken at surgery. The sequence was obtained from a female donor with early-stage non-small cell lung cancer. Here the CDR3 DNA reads TGTGCCACCAGTGCGGACAGGAGCCCCTACGAGCAGTACTTC. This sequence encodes CATSADRSPYEQYF.